A single sample is the source of the 3 T cell receptor beta chains below, sequenced in a study of blood T cell repertoires in COVID-19. Using immunoSEQ multiplex PCR, the repertoire was profiled, and TCRdb retains in-frame clones only, with some absent. Of roughly 670,000 clones listed, more than 80% are singletons. Sequencing was carried out using peripheral blood. The source of these receptors is a woman between 18 and 29 years old with acute or convalescent COVID-19.

This chain connects TRBV5-1 to TRBJ1-4; TRBD1 aligns across 10 bases. The CDR3 length is 20 residues. CDR1 and CDR2 (germline): SGHRS, YFSETQ. The J segment lost 2 bases and the V segment lost 5 bases, leaving 18 bases of the junction unmatched. The CDR3 protein is CASRPPGQGPLTPTNEKLFF. The CDR3, as DNA: TGCGCCAGCAGGCCCCCGGGACAGGGGCCACTAACGCCGACTAATGAAAAACTGTTTTTT.

This clone was seen a single time. The chain employs TRBV29-1 and TRBJ2-3, with D possibly matching TRBD1 (5 bases). V was cut by 7 bases and J by 4 bases, with 12 bases left in between. Germline CDR1 and CDR2: SQVTM and ANQGSEA. This CDR3 is built from 12 residues. The CDR3: CSAKGPADTQYF. The CDR3 nucleotides read TGCAGCGCGAAGGGGCCAGCAGATACGCAGTATTTT.

The chain couples TRBV6-6 to TRBJ1-2; D remains ambiguous. The CDR3 is 13 residues long. Per the germline V gene, CDR1 is MNHNY and CDR2 is SVGAGI (reference sequence). V was shortened by 2 bases and J by 5 bases, with 9 bases between the two germline ends. The CDR3 DNA is TGTGCCAGCAGTTACGGGGAGGTGTATGGCTACACCTTC. This encodes CASSYGEVYGYTF.